A selection of T cell receptor beta chains follows, all from one sample in a study of radiation and T cells in renal cell carcinoma. Here immunoSEQ multiplex PCR was the method, and the copy in TCRdb shows in-frame clones only, minus some. The sample contains 150,000 to 200,000 clones, about 88% of which appear only once. The sample here was blood, taken from a patient whose treatment included radiotherapy and nephrectomy. These receptors were taken from a woman in her 50s with renal cell carcinoma. Both conserved end residues are part of each CDR3. Each record gives: CDR3 protein, CDR3 DNA, V gene, D gene, J gene, clone size. A D gene is named only where the DNA matches it firmly. Not every row has a clone size; where given, it reads once, few, many or a size class.

CDR3aa: CASSLRRQGSTQYF
CDR3nt: TGTGCCAGCAGCTTAAGGAGACAGGGGTCGACCCAGTACTTC
v_gene: TRBV7-2
d_gene: TRBD1
j_gene: TRBJ2-5
abundance: once

CDR3aa: CATRQVWAFF
CDR3nt: TGTGCCACCCGACAGGTTTGGGCTTTCTTT
v_gene: TRBV6-6
d_gene: -
j_gene: TRBJ1-1
abundance: few

CDR3aa: CASRWTGDEKLFF
CDR3nt: TGTGCCAGCAGGTGGACAGGGGATGAAAAACTGTTTTTT
v_gene: TRBV7-9
d_gene: TRBD1
j_gene: TRBJ1-4
abundance: -

CDR3aa: CATSRDKSVMDQPQHF
CDR3nt: TGTGCCACCAGCAGAGATAAGTCCGTGATGGATCAGCCCCAGCATTTT
v_gene: TRBV15
d_gene: -
j_gene: TRBJ1-5
abundance: -

CDR3aa: CASRLKTEQYF
CDR3nt: TGTGCCAGCAGACTTAAAACCGAGCAGTACTTC
v_gene: TRBV6-1
d_gene: -
j_gene: TRBJ2-7
abundance: -

CDR3aa: CASSLGGSGVAGELFF
CDR3nt: TGTGCCAGCAGCTTAGGGGGTAGCGGGGTGGCCGGGGAGCTGTTTTTT
v_gene: TRBV11-2
d_gene: TRBD2
j_gene: TRBJ2-2
abundance: -

CDR3aa: CASSPGPLTIIGGEEQYF
CDR3nt: TGTGCCAGCAGCCCGGGTCCCTTAACAATAATCGGGGGAGAGGAGCAGTACTTC
v_gene: TRBV5-6
d_gene: -
j_gene: TRBJ2-7
abundance: -

CDR3aa: CATTGTAYNSPLHF
CDR3nt: TGTGCCACCACCGGGACAGCCTATAATTCACCCCTCCACTTT
v_gene: TRBV19
d_gene: TRBD1
j_gene: TRBJ1-6
abundance: -

CDR3aa: CASSSAWSGELFF
CDR3nt: TGTGCCAGCAGTTCCGCCTGGTCCGGGGAGCTGTTTTTT
v_gene: TRBV6-5
d_gene: -
j_gene: TRBJ2-2
abundance: -

CDR3aa: CAWSGAFRTYNEQFF
CDR3nt: TGTGCCTGGAGTGGGGCGTTCAGAACTTACAATGAGCAGTTCTTC
v_gene: TRBV30
d_gene: -
j_gene: TRBJ2-1
abundance: -

CDR3aa: CASSSRLAGGQETQYF
CDR3nt: TGTGCCAGCAGCTCCCGACTAGCGGGGGGCCAAGAGACCCAGTACTTC
v_gene: TRBV7-2
d_gene: TRBD2
j_gene: TRBJ2-5
abundance: -

CDR3aa: CASRPQQQVMGEQYF
CDR3nt: TGCGCCAGCAGGCCCCAACAGCAGGTCATGGGCGAGCAGTACTTC
v_gene: TRBV5-1
d_gene: -
j_gene: TRBJ2-7
abundance: -

CDR3aa: CASSQVSGETQYF
CDR3nt: TGTGCCAGCAGCCAAGTCTCAGGGGAGACCCAGTACTTC
v_gene: TRBV7-2
d_gene: -
j_gene: TRBJ2-5
abundance: -

CDR3aa: CASSLKQLDPQHF
CDR3nt: TGTGCCAGCAGCTTGAAACAGCTCGATCCCCAGCATTTT
v_gene: TRBV7-2
d_gene: -
j_gene: TRBJ1-5
abundance: -

CDR3aa: CASSVVGYTGELFF
CDR3nt: TGTGCCAGCAGCGTAGTTGGGTACACCGGGGAGCTGTTTTTT
v_gene: TRBV9
d_gene: -
j_gene: TRBJ2-2
abundance: -

CDR3aa: CASGWGLNTEAFF
CDR3nt: TGTGCTAGTGGTTGGGGTTTGAACACTGAAGCTTTCTTT
v_gene: TRBV12-5
d_gene: -
j_gene: TRBJ1-1
abundance: -

CDR3aa: CASSLRDTVMGSPLHF
CDR3nt: TGCGCCAGCAGCTTGAGGGACACGGTTATGGGCTCACCCCTCCACTTT
v_gene: TRBV5-1
d_gene: -
j_gene: TRBJ1-6
abundance: few

CDR3aa: CASSYTRDNEQFF
CDR3nt: TGTGCCAGCAGTTACACACGGGACAATGAGCAGTTCTTC
v_gene: TRBV6-6
d_gene: -
j_gene: TRBJ2-1
abundance: -

CDR3aa: CASRLGQPNTGELFF
CDR3nt: TGTGCCAGTAGGCTGGGACAACCGAACACCGGGGAGCTGTTTTTT
v_gene: TRBV19
d_gene: -
j_gene: TRBJ2-2
abundance: -

CDR3aa: CASSWDSGSSGANVLTF
CDR3nt: TGTGCCAGCAGTTGGGACAGTGGAAGCTCTGGGGCCAACGTCCTGACTTTC
v_gene: TRBV28
d_gene: TRBD1
j_gene: TRBJ2-6
abundance: -

CDR3aa: CASSGGTPAGEQYF
CDR3nt: TGTGCCAGCAGCGGAGGGACACCAGCGGGCGAGCAGTACTTC
v_gene: TRBV11-2
d_gene: -
j_gene: TRBJ2-7
abundance: -

CDR3aa: CASTPVVGGGSGSPLHF
CDR3nt: TGTGCCAGTACCCCGGTAGTAGGGGGGGGATCGGGGTCACCCCTCCACTTT
v_gene: TRBV19
d_gene: -
j_gene: TRBJ1-6
abundance: -

CDR3aa: CASSINAASSYEQYF
CDR3nt: TGTGCCAGTAGTATCAACGCAGCCAGCTCCTACGAGCAGTACTTC
v_gene: TRBV19
d_gene: -
j_gene: TRBJ2-7
abundance: -

CDR3aa: CASSSWGRGNPEAFF
CDR3nt: TGTGCCAGTAGTAGCTGGGGCAGGGGAAACCCTGAAGCTTTCTTT
v_gene: TRBV19
d_gene: -
j_gene: TRBJ1-1
abundance: -

CDR3aa: CASSVRGVGYGYTF
CDR3nt: TGTGCCAGCAGTGTTAGGGGGGTGGGCTATGGCTACACCTTC
v_gene: TRBV2
d_gene: -
j_gene: TRBJ1-2
abundance: -

CDR3aa: CASSLGRQAFEAFF
CDR3nt: TGTGCCAGCAGCTTAGGTCGACAGGCCTTTGAAGCTTTCTTT
v_gene: TRBV7-9
d_gene: -
j_gene: TRBJ1-1
abundance: -

CDR3aa: CASSRTSGRDTDTQYF
CDR3nt: TGCGCCAGCAGCCGAACTAGCGGGCGGGACACAGATACGCAGTATTTT
v_gene: TRBV4-1
d_gene: TRBD2
j_gene: TRBJ2-3
abundance: once

CDR3aa: CASSQGPGRDRYYEQYF
CDR3nt: TGCGCCAGCAGCCAAGGCCCGGGGAGGGACAGATACTACGAGCAGTACTTC
v_gene: TRBV4-3
d_gene: -
j_gene: TRBJ2-7
abundance: -

CDR3aa: CAWDRGANTGELFF
CDR3nt: TGTGCCTGGGACAGAGGGGCGAACACCGGGGAGCTGTTTTTT
v_gene: TRBV30
d_gene: -
j_gene: TRBJ2-2
abundance: -

CDR3aa: CASSHRGPRGYTF
CDR3nt: TGTGCCAGCAGCCACCGGGGACCCAGAGGCTACACCTTC
v_gene: TRBV7-8
d_gene: -
j_gene: TRBJ1-2
abundance: -

CDR3aa: CASRKEPGANVLTF
CDR3nt: TGTGCCAGCAGAAAGGAGCCTGGGGCCAACGTCCTGACTTTC
v_gene: TRBV5-4
d_gene: -
j_gene: TRBJ2-6
abundance: once

CDR3aa: CASSPVVGGDQPQHF
CDR3nt: TGTGCCAGCAGTCCCGTGGTGGGGGGGGATCAGCCCCAGCATTTT
v_gene: TRBV6-5
d_gene: -
j_gene: TRBJ1-5
abundance: -

CDR3aa: CASSLSIWGSEQFF
CDR3nt: TGTGCCAGCAGCTTATCAATCTGGGGGAGTGAGCAGTTCTTC
v_gene: TRBV7-3
d_gene: -
j_gene: TRBJ2-1
abundance: -

CDR3aa: CATSRDPPIRQGARTSTDTQYF
CDR3nt: TGTGCCACCAGCAGAGATCCCCCCATACGACAGGGCGCCCGGACTAGCACAGATACGCAGTATTTT
v_gene: TRBV15
d_gene: TRBD1
j_gene: TRBJ2-3
abundance: -

CDR3aa: CASSPLERGAGTQYF
CDR3nt: TGTGCCAGCAGCCCCCTCGAGAGGGGAGCCGGGACCCAGTACTTC
v_gene: TRBV7-6
d_gene: -
j_gene: TRBJ2-5
abundance: once

CDR3aa: CASSLGTSDEQYF
CDR3nt: TGTGCCAGCAGCTTAGGGACTAGCGACGAGCAGTACTTC
v_gene: TRBV11-3
d_gene: TRBD2
j_gene: TRBJ2-7
abundance: -

CDR3aa: CASSGGLPHEQFF
CDR3nt: TGTGCCAGCAGCGGGGGGCTCCCCCACGAGCAGTTCTTC
v_gene: TRBV9
d_gene: -
j_gene: TRBJ2-1
abundance: -

CDR3aa: CASSFWGMNTEAFF
CDR3nt: TGTGCCAGTAGTTTCTGGGGCATGAACACTGAAGCTTTCTTT
v_gene: TRBV19
d_gene: -
j_gene: TRBJ1-1
abundance: -